These 8 T cell receptor beta chains originate from one sample sequenced in a study of T cell changes during pregnancy in multiple sclerosis. Method: immunoSEQ multiplex PCR; TCRdb's copy keeps in-frame clones and lacks some. The sample has about 120,000 clones; about 93% are singletons. This material consisted of peripheral blood, taken before pregnancy. The receptors come from a female donor with multiple sclerosis, enrolled in a pregnancy study.

The chain combines TRBV28 with TRBJ2-2, with a possible D match to TRBD1 (6 bases). Germline CDR1 and CDR2: MDHEN and SYDVKM. V lost 7 bases, J lost 5 bases, and 8 bases lay in between. CDR3 length equals 12 residues. CDR3 coding DNA: TGTGCCAGCACCCAGGGGACCGGGGAGCTGTTTTTT. Protein product: CASTQGTGELFF. Using reference TRBV28 and TRBJ2-2 for the parts outside the CDR3, the full variable domain is DVKVTQSSRYLVKRTGEKVFLECVQDMDHENMFWYRQDPGLGLRLIYFSYDVKMKEKGDIPEGYSVSREKKERFSLILESASTNQTSMYLCASTQGTGELFFGEGSRLTVL.

The CDR3 spells CASSTNPGTAYEQYF. DNA of the CDR3: TGTGCCAGTAGTACGAACCCCGGGACAGCCTACGAGCAGTACTTC. The rearrangement joins TRBV19 to TRBJ2-7, with 7 nucleotides matching TRBD1. CDR1 and CDR2 (germline): LNHDA, SQIVND (reference sequence). V dropped 4 bases and J dropped 2; count of bases not matched to a gene: 8. This CDR3 has 15 amino acids.

The chain joins TRBV7-3 to TRBJ2-1, with TRBD2 identical over 11 bases. This CDR3 is built from 16 residues. V lost 3 bases to trimming and J lost 5 bases; unmatched junction nucleotides: 6. Germline V gene data show CDR1 as SGHTA and CDR2 as FQGTGA. CDR3 residues: CASSLYSGGAHNEQFF. The DNA for the CDR3 is TGTGCCAGCAGCTTGTATAGCGGGGGGGCTCACAATGAGCAGTTCTTC.

Only one count was recorded for this clone. The chain joins TRBV2 to TRBJ2-5; the match to TRBD1 covers 7 bases. The germline V gene encodes CDR1 SNHLY and CDR2 FYNNEI. The CDR3 contains 13 residues. V dropped 3 bases and J dropped 3; count of bases not matched to a gene: 1. CDR3 in DNA: TGTGCCAGCAGTGAGGGACAGAAAGAGACCCAGTACTTC. This codes for CASSEGQKETQYF.

The V and J genes are TRBV28 and TRBJ2-1; 7 bases align to TRBD2. The ends lost 1 base at V and 5 bases at J; junction bases unmatched: 17. The germline gives CDR1 MDHEN, CDR2 SYDVKM. This CDR3 region has 19 residues. As DNA, the CDR3 is TGTGCCAGCAGTTTATCGGGGCCATGGACGGGGAGGGTCAACAATGAGCAGTTCTTC. Its translation: CASSLSGPWTGRVNNEQFF.

The V gene is TRBV27, the J gene TRBJ2-3, with D unresolved. This CDR3 has 13 residues. The ends were cut back, 5 bases at V and 4 bases at J, with 10 bases in the middle. Germline V lookup: CDR1 MNHEY, CDR2 SMNVEV (reference sequence). CDR3 sequence reads: CASSPPYADTQYF. The CDR3 DNA reads TGTGCCAGCAGTCCACCCTATGCAGATACGCAGTATTTT.

In DNA, the CDR3 is TGTGCCAGCAGACGGGAGGTGGAAAACATTCAGTACTTC. This sequence encodes CASRREVENIQYF. The chain links TRBV2 to TRBJ2-4; 7 bases map to TRBD2. Germline-derived CDR1 and CDR2 are SNHLY and FYNNEI. CDR3 length equals 13 residues. Trimming took 6 bases from V and 5 from J; bases not matched to a gene: 4.

V is TRBV9 and J is TRBJ1-1; D ambiguous. The CDR3 sequence is 19 residues long. Trimming removed 1 base at V and 0 bases at J, with 22 bases between. The germline gives CDR1 SGDLS, CDR2 YYNGEE. In nucleotides, the CDR3 is TGTGCCAGCAGCGTACTGTCCTCGGCGGCAACCGGGATGAACACTGAAGCTTTCTTT. It specifies CASSVLSSAATGMNTEAFF.